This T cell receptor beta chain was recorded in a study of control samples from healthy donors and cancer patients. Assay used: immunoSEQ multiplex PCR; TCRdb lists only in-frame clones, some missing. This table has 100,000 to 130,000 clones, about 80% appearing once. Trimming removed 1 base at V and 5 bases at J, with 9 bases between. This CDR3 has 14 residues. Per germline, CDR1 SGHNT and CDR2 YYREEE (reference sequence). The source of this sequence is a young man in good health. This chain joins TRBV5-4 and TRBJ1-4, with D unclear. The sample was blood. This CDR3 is CASSLFGRNEKLFF. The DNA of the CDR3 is TGTGCCAGCAGCTTGTTTGGGAGAAATGAAAAACTGTTTTTT.